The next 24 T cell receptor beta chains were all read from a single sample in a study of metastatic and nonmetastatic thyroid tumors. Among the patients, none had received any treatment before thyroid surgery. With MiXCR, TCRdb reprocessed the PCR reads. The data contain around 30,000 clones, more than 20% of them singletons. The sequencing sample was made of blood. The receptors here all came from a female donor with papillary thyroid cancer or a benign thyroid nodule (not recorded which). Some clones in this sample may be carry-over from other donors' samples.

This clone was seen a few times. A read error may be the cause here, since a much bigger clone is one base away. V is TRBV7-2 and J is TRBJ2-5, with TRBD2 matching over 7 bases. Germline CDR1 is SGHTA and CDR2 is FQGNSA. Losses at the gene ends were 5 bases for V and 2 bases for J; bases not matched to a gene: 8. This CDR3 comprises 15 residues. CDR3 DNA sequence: TGTGCCAGCAGCCTTAGGCGGGAGAAACAAGAGACCCAGTACTTC. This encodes CASSLRREKQETQYF.

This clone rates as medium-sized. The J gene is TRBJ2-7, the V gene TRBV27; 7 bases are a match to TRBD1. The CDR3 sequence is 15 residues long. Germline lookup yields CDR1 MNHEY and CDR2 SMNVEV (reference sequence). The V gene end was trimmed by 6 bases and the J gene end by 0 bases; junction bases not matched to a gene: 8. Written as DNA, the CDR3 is TGTGCCAGCAGGCACCGGGACAGCCTCTCCTACGAGCAGTACTTC. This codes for CASRHRDSLSYEQYF.

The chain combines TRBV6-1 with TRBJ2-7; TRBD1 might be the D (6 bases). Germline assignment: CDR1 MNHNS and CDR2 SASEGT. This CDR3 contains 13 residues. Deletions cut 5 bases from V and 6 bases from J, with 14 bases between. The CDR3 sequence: CASSITGRREQYF. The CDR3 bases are TGTGCCAGCAGTATTACAGGGCGGCGCGAGCAGTACTTC.

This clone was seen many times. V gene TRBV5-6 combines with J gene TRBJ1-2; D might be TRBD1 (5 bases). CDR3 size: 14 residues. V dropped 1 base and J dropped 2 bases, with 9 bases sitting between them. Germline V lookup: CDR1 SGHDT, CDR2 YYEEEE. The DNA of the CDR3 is TGTGCCAGCAGCTTGTGGGGGATCAACTATGGCTACACCTTC. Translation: CASSLWGINYGYTF. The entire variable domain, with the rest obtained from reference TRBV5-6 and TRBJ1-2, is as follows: DAGVTQSPTHLIKTRGQQVTLRCSPKSGHDTVSWYQQALGQGPQFIFQYYEEEERQRGNFPDRFSGHQFPNYSSELNVNALLLGDSALYLCASSLWGINYGYTFGSGTRLTVV.

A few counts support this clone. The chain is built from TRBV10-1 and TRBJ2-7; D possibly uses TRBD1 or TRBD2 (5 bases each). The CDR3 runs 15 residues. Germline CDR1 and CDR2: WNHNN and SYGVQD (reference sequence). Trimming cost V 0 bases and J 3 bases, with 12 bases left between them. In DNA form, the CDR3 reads TGCGCCAGCAGTGAGTCAACTAGAGGGGTCTACGAGCAGTACTTC. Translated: CASSESTRGVYEQYF.

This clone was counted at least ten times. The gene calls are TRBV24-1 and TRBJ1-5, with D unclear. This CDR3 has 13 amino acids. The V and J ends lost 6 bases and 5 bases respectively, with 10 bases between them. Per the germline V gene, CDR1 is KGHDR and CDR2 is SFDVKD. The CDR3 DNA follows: TGTGCCACCAGTTACAGAACCCATCAGCCCCAGCATTTT. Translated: CATSYRTHQPQHF.

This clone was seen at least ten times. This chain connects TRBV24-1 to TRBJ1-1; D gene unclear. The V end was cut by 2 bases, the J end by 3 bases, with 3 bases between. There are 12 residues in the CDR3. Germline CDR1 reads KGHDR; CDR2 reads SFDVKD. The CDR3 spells CATSDWDTEAFF. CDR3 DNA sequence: TGTGCCACCAGTGATTGGGACACTGAAGCTTTCTTT.

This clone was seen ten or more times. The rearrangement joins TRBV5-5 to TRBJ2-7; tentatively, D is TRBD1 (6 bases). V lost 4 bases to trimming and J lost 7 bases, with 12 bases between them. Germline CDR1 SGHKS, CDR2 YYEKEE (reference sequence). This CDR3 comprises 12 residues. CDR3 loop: CASSGTGSEQYF. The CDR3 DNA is TGTGCCAGCAGCGGAACAGGGAGTGAGCAGTACTTC.

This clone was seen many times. CDR3 protein: CASSGGPATPQHF. The CDR3 coding sequence is TGTGCCTCTTCTGGAGGACCCGCGACGCCCCAGCATTTT. This chain connects TRBV6-2 or TRBV6-3 to TRBJ1-5, with D uncertain. In germline, CDR1 is MNHEY, CDR2 SVGEGT. The CDR3 sequence is 13 residues long. The V and J ends lost 11 bases and 9 bases respectively, with 20 bases between them.

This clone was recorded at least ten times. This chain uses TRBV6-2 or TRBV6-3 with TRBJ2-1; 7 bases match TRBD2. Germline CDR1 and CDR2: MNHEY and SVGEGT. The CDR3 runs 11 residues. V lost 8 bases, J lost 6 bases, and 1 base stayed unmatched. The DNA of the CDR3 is TGTGCCAGCTCGGGAGGCAATGAGCAGTTCTTC. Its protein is CASSGGNEQFF.

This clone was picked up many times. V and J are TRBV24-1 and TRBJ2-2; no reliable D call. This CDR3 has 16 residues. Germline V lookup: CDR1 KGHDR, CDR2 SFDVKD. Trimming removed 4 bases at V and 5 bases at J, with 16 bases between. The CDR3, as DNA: TGTGCCACCAGTGACACCCGAAGGCCTGTGACCGGGGAGCTGTTTTTT. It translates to CATSDTRRPVTGELFF.

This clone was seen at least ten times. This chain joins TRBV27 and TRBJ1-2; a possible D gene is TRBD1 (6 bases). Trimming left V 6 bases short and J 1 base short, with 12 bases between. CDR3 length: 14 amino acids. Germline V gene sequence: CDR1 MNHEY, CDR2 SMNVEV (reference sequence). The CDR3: CASREGQYNYGYTF. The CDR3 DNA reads TGTGCCAGCAGGGAGGGACAATATAACTATGGCTACACCTTC.

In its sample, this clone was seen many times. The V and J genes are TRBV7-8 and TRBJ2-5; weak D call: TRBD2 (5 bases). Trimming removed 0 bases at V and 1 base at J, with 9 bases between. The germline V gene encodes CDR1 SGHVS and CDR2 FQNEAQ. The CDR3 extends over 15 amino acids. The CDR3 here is CASSLAGVPQETQYF. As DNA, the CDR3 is TGTGCCAGCAGCTTAGCGGGAGTACCCCAAGAGACCCAGTACTTC.

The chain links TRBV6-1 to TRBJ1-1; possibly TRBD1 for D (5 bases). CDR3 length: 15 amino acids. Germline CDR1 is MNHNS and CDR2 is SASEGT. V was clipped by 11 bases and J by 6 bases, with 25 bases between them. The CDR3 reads CAGGVKFRLGSEAFF. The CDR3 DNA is TGTGCCGGAGGGGTAAAATTTAGGTTAGGCTCTGAAGCTTTCTTT.

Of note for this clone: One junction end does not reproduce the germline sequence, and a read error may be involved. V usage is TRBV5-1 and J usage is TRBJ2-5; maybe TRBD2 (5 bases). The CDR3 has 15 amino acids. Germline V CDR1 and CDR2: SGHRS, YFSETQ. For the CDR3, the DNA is TGCGCCAGCGTTAAATACGCTTCTAGCCAAGAGACCCATTACTTC. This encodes CASVKYASSQETHYF.

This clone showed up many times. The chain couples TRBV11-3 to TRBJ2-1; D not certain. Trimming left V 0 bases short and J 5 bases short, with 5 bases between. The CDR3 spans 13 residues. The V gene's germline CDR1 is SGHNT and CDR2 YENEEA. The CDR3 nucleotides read TGTGCCAGCAGCTTAGATCTGAACAATGAGCAGTTCTTC. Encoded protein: CASSLDLNNEQFF.

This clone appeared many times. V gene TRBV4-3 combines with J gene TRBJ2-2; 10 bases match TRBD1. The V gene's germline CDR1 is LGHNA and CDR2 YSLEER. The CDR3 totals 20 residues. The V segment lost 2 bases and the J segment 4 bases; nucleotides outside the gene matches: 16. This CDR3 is CASSQTLPGQGRYSTGELFF. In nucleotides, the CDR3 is TGCGCCAGCAGCCAAACCCTACCGGGACAGGGGCGATATTCCACCGGGGAGCTGTTTTTT.

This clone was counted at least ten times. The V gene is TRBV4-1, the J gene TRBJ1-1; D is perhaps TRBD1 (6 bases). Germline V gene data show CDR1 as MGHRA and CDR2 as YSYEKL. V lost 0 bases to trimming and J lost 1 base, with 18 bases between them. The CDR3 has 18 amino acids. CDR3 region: CASSQDRAASGANTEAFF. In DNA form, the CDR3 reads TGCGCCAGCAGCCAAGATAGGGCAGCTTCGGGGGCGAACACTGAAGCTTTCTTT.

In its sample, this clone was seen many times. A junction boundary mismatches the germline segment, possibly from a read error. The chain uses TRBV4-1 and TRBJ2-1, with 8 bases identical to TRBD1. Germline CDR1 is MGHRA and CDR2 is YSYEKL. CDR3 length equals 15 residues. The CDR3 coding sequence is TGCGCCAGCAGCCAACGACAGGGGACGTACAATGATCAGTTCTTC. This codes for CASSQRQGTYNDQFF.

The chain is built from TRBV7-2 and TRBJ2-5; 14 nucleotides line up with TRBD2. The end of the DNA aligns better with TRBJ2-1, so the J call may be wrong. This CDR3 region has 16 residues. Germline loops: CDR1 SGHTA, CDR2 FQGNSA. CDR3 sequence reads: CASSLPGLAGVNEQFF. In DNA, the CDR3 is TGTGCCAGCAGCCTTCCGGGACTAGCGGGAGTCAATGAGCAGTTCTTC.

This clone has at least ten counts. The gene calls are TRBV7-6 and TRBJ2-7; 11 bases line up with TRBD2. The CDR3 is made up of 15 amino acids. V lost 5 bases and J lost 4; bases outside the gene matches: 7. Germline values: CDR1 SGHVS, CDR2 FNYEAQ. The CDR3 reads CASSEGTSGVYEQYF. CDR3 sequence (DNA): TGTGCCAGCAGCGAAGGGACTAGCGGAGTTTACGAGCAGTACTTC.

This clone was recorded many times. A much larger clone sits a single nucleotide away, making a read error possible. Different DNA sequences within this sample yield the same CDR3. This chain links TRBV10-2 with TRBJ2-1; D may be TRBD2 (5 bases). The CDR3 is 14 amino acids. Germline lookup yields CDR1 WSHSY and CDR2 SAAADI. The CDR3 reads CASTAALTYSEQFF. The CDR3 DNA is TGCGCCAGCACAGCGGCCCTGACCTACAGTGAGCAGTTCTTC.

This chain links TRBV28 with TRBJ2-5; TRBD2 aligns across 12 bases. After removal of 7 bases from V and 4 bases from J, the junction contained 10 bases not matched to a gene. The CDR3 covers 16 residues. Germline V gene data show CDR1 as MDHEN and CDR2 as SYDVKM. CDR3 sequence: CASTATSGSSGETQYF. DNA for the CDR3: TGTGCCAGCACCGCGACTAGCGGGAGTTCAGGAGAGACCCAGTACTTC.

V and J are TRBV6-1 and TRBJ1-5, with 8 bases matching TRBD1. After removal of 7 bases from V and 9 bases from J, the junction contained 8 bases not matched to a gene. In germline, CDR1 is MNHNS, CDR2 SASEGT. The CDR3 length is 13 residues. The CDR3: CASNGQGWRPQHF. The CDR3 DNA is TGTGCCAGCAATGGACAGGGTTGGCGGCCCCAGCATTTT.